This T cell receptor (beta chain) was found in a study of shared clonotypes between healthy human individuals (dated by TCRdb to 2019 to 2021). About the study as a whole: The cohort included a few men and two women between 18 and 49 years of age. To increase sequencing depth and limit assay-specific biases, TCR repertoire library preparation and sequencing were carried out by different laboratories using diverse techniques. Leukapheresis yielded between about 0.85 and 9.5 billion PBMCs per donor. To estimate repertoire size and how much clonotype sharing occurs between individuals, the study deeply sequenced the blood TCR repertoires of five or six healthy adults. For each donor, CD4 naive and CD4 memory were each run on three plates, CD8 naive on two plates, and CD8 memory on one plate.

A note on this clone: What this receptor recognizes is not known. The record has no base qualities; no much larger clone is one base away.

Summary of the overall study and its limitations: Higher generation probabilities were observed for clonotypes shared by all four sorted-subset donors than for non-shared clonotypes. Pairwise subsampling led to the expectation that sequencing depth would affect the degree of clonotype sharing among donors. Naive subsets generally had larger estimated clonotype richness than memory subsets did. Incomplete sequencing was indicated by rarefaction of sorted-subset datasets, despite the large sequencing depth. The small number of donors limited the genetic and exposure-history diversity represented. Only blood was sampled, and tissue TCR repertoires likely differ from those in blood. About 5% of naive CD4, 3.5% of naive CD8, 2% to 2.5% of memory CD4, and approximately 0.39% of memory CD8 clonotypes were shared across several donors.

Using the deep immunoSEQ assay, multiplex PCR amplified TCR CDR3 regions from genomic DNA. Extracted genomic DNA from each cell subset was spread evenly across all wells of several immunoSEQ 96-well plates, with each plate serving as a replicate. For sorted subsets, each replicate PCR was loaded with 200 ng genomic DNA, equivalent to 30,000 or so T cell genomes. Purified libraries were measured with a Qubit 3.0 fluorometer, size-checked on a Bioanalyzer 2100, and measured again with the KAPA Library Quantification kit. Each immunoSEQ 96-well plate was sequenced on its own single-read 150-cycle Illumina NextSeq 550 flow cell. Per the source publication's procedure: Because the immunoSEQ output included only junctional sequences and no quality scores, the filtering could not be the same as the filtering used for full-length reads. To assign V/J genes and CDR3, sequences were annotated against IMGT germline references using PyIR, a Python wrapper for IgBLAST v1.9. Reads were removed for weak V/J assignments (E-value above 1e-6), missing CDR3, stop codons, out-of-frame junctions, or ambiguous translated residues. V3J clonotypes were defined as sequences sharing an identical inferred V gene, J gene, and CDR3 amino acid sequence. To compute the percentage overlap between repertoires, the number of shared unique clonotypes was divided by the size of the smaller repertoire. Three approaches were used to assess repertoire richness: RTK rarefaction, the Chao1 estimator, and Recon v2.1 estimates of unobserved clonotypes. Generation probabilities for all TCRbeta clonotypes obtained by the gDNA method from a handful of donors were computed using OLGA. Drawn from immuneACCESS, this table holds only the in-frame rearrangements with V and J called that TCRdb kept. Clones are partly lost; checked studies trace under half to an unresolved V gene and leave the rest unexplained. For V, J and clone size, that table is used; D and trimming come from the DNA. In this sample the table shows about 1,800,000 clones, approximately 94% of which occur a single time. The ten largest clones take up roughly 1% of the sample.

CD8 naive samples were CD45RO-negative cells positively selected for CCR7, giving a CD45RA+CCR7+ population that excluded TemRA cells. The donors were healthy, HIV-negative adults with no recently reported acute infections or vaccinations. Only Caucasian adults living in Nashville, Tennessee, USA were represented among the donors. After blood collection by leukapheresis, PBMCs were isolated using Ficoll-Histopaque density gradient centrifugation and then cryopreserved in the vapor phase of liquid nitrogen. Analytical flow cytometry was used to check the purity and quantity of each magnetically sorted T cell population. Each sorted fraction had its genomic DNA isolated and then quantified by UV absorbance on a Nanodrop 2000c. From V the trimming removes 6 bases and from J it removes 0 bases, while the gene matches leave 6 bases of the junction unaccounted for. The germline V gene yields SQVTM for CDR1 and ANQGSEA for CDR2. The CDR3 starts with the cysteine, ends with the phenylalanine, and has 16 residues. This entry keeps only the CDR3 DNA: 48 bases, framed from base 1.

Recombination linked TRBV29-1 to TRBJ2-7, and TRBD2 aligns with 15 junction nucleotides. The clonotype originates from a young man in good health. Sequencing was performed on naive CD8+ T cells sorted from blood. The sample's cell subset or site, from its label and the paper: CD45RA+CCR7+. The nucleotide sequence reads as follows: TGCAGCGTGGGGACTAGCGGGAGGCGCAGCTCCTACGAGCAGTACTTC. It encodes CSVGTSGRRSSYEQYF.